The sequence of this T cell receptor (beta chain) was determined in a study of post-analysis software for immune sequencing data. Study-wide background: Patients had relapsing-remitting, secondary progressive or progressive-relapsing multiple sclerosis; some lacked subtype. Study-wide points: Normalized Chao1 diversity was significantly lower in multiple sclerosis patients than in controls. In patients, TRBV5-6, TRBV5-1 and TRBV20-1 belonged to 4 or 5 TRBV segments found more frequently than in controls.

Only a few counts were recorded for this clonotype. Its antigen is unknown. Unique molecular identifiers tagged the TCR beta cDNA libraries. TCRdb processed the PCR reads anew with MiXCR; each CDR3 protein has one entry. This table holds 750,000 to 950,000 distinct CDR3 sequences, about 50% found once. This CDR3 region has 13 residues. Germline-derived CDR1 and CDR2 are SGDLS and YYNGEE. V was cut by 0 bases and J by 13 bases, with 14 bases left in between. V usage is TRBV9 and J usage is TRBJ2-4, with D hard to call. Material: blood. The receptor comes from a girl aged 5 to 17 with multiple sclerosis. The CDR3 DNA reads as TGTGCCAGCAGCGTAGGCACCGCGCATGAGCAGTACTTC. Translating it yields CASSVGTAHEQYF. Combining the CDR3 with reference TRBV9 and TRBJ2-4 gives the whole variable domain DSGVTQTPKHLITATGQRVTLRCSPRSGDLSVYWYQQSLDQGLQFLIQYYNGEERAKGNILERFSAQQFPDLHSELNLSSLELGDSALYFCASSVGTAHEQYFGAGTRLSVL.